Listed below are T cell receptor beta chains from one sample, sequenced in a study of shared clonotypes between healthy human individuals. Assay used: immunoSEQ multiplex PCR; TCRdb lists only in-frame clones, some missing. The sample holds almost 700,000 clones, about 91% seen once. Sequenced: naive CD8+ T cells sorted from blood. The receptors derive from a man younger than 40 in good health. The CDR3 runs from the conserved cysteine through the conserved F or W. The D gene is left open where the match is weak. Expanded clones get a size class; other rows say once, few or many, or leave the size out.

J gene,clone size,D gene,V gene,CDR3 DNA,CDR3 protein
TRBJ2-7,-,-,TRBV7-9,TGTGCCAGCAGCTTAGGGCGTAGCTTACAAGGGGTCTCCGAGCAGTACTTC,CASSLGRSLQGVSEQYF
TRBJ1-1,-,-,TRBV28,TGTGCTACGACCGAGCCGGGGGCCTATGCTTTCTTT,CATTEPGAYAFF
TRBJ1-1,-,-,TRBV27,TGTGCCAGCAGTTTAAATATCAGGGGTACTGAAGCTTTCTTT,CASSLNIRGTEAFF
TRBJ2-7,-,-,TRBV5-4,TGTGCCAGCAGCACCGACAGCTCCTACGAGCAGTACTTC,CASSTDSSYEQYF
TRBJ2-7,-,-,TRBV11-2,TGTGCCAGCAGCTTAGGCGAGGCCTACGAGCAGTACTTC,CASSLGEAYEQYF
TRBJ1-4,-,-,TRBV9,TGTGCCAGCAGCGAGACAGGAGCAACTAATGAAAAACTGTTTTTT,CASSETGATNEKLFF
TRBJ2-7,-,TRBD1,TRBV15,TGTGCCACCAGCAGGGGACAGGGGCTAAGCTCCTACGAGCAGTACTTC,CATSRGQGLSSYEQYF
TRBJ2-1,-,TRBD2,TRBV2,TGTGCCGTCTCCTCCGGGACTAGCGGAGAGAGCTCCTACAATGAGCAGTTCTTC,CAVSSGTSGESSYNEQFF
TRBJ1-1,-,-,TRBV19,TGTGCCAGTAGCCTTCAGGGGATGAACACTGAAGCTTTCTTT,CASSLQGMNTEAFF
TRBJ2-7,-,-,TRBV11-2,TGTGCCAGCAGCTCTCCGACGGGGGGACACGACGAGCAGTACTTC,CASSSPTGGHDEQYF
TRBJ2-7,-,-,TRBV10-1,TGCGCCAGCAGTGACAATAGCAGGGAACTCGGCGAGCAGTACTTC,CASSDNSRELGEQYF
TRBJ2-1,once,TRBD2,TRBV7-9,TGTGCCAGCAGCATACCGGGGACTAGCGGGATGTACAATGAGCAGTTCTTC,CASSIPGTSGMYNEQFF
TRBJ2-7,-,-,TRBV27,TGTGCCAGCAGTTTACGGGAAAATTACGAGCAGTACTTC,CASSLRENYEQYF
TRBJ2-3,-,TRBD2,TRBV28,TGTGCCAGCAGTTCCCCCAGACTAGCGGGAGGCCCTCTGGGGACAGATACGCAGTATTTT,CASSSPRLAGGPLGTDTQYF